This T cell receptor (beta chain) is drawn from a study of blood T cells in healthy people across ages. Findings and limits, study-wide: In long-lived donors, naive CD4+ cell counts and diversity exceeded those of aged donors. What prevented conclusive comparison of naive and antigen-experienced cells was that PBMCs were unsorted.

With regard to this clonotype: As yet, its antigen is unknown.

Then a second PCR, running roughly 6 to 11 cycles, was carried out with a sample-barcoded 5' primer and a J-beta primer mix. Using its own MiXCR run on the 5' RACE reads, TCRdb lists one record per CDR3 protein. Of about 1.1 million distinct CDR3 sequences detected, more than 30% appear once; the ten largest clones hold roughly 14%. Looked up from germline, CDR1 is DFQATT and CDR2 is SNEGSKA (reference sequence). CDR3 length equals 14 residues. Trimming shortened V by 4 bases and J by 7 bases, and 17 bases separated the two germline ends. The sample taken for sequencing was blood. This sequence joins TRBV20-1 and TRBJ2-1, with a weak D call TRBD2 (7 bases). This clonotype was sampled from a young man in good health. CDR3 coding DNA: TGCAGTGCTATTCGGGGGGCACCTAGGAATGAGCAGTTCTTC. This codes for CSAIRGAPRNEQFF.